Presented here are 7 T cell receptor beta chains from one specimen sequenced in a study of CD8 T cells in Susac syndrome (dated by TCRdb to about 2019). The library was built by means of the immunoSEQ multiplex PCR assay. RNA was extracted using the RNeasy kit, and roughly 0.5 to 1 ug of the RNA was reverse transcribed with random hexamers. TCRdb handled the public reads itself, with Q25 trimming in fastp and clone calling in MiXCR, and kept productive beta chains. Entries that share a CDR3 protein sequence are merged under the most common genes and DNA. The sample table lists 84,000 or so distinct CDR3 sequences, around 96% of them with a count of one. Of the sample, more than 0.35% falls within the top ten clones. Material for sequencing was CD8+ T cells from PBMCs. These receptors originate from a human donor with Susac syndrome.

The chain has TRBV6-6 and TRBJ2-1; tentatively, D is TRBD1 (7 bases). Trimming took 0 bases from V and 7 from J, leaving 10 bases between them. The CDR3 contains 14 residues. Germline-derived CDR1 and CDR2 are MNHNY and SVGAGI (reference sequence). CDR3 nucleotides: TGTGCCAGCAGTTACTCCAGGGGGAGGAATGAGCAGTTCTTC. This codes for CASSYSRGRNEQFF.

For the CDR3, the DNA is TGTGCCAGTAGTTACCAGGGACACTCACCCCTCCACTTT. This encodes CASSYQGHSPLHF. The chain recombines TRBV19 with TRBJ1-6; D is possibly TRBD1 (6 bases). Per germline, CDR1 LNHDA and CDR2 SQIVND (reference sequence). V was shortened by 5 bases and J by 10 bases, with 12 bases between the two germline ends. This CDR3 is built from 13 residues.

This chain uses TRBV20-1 with TRBJ2-1; 9 nucleotides align to TRBD2. CDR1 is DFQATT and CDR2 is SNEGSKA in the germline V gene (reference sequence). After removal of 6 bases from V and 5 bases from J, the junction contained 11 bases not matched to a gene. The CDR3 is 15 residues long. The CDR3 reads CSAPRTSEFHNEQFF. The CDR3 DNA follows: TGCAGTGCGCCGCGGACTAGCGAATTCCACAATGAGCAGTTCTTC.

The V gene is TRBV7-9, the J gene TRBJ1-4; no clear D gene. The V end lost 10 bases, the J end lost 6 bases, and 15 bases lay between the germline ends. The CDR3 has 13 amino acids. Germline V gives CDR1 SEHNR, CDR2 FQNEAQ (reference sequence). The CDR3 sequence: CATDGGPDEKLFF. CDR3 nucleotide sequence: TGTGCCACAGATGGCGGACCGGATGAAAAACTGTTTTTT.

The chain combines TRBV15 with TRBJ1-5; D might be TRBD1 (5 bases). Per the germline V gene, CDR1 is LNHNV and CDR2 is YYDKDF (reference sequence). The CDR3 totals 18 residues. The V end lost 0 bases, the J end lost 0 bases, and 15 bases lay between the germline ends. The CDR3 nucleotides are TGTGCCACCAGCAGAGATATGACAGTAGGCTATAGCAATCAGCCCCAGCATTTT. This codes for CATSRDMTVGYSNQPQHF.

The chain links TRBV7-6 to TRBJ1-5, with no clear D. In germline, CDR1 is SGHVS, CDR2 FNYEAQ. Trimming shortened V by 1 base and J by 6 bases, and 10 bases separated the two germline ends. The CDR3 loop spans 14 amino acids. CDR3 sequence: CASSLVGVGQPQHF. The CDR3 region has the DNA TGTGCCAGCAGCTTAGTAGGAGTGGGTCAGCCCCAGCATTTT. Full variable domain (missing parts from reference TRBV7-6 and TRBJ1-5): GAGVSQSPRYKVTKRGQDVALRCDPISGHVSLYWYRQALGQGPEFLTYFNYEAQQDKSGLPNDRFSAERPEGSISTLTIQRTEQRDSAMYRCASSLVGVGQPQHFGDGTRLSIL.

The chain links TRBV12-3 or TRBV12-4 to TRBJ2-5; the D gene is possibly TRBD1 (5 bases). The CDR3 covers 16 residues. The germline V and J ends were trimmed by 1 base and 1 base, with 13 bases remaining between them. The CDR3 bases are TGTGCCAGCAGTTTAGTGAGAGACAGTGCCCAAGAGACCCAGTACTTC. Translation gives CASSLVRDSAQETQYF.